This TCR beta chain is from a study of shared clonotypes between healthy human individuals. Profiling relied on immunoSEQ multiplex PCR, and the TCRdb table lists in-frame clones only, not all of them. The repertoire holds 2 million to 3 million clones, with 80% to 95% as singletons. The germline V and J ends were trimmed by 2 bases and 0 bases, with 16 bases remaining between them. Germline CDR1 ENHRY, CDR2 SYGVKD. The CDR3 sequence is 18 residues long. The receptor comes from a man aged 18 to 35 in good health. Some clones in this sample may be carry-over from other donors' samples. The specimen sequenced was naive CD4+ T cells from PBMCs. The sample's subset: CD45RA+ positively selected. The chain uses TRBV10-3 and TRBJ1-4; D is possibly TRBD1 (5 bases). CDR3 protein: CAISEEPGIRATNEKLFF. The CDR3, as DNA: TGTGCCATCAGTGAGGAACCGGGCATCAGGGCAACTAATGAAAAACTGTTTTTT.